The sequence of this T cell receptor (beta chain) was determined in a study of CD8 T cells in Susac syndrome. This CDR3 comprises 13 residues. Unmatched junction bases numbered 5, after V lost 6 bases and J lost 6 bases. Germline V CDR1 and CDR2: MNHEY, SVGEGT. Reverse transcription of roughly 0.5 to 1 ug RNA used random hexamers. One entry per CDR3 protein, called by TCRdb with MiXCR from the immunoSEQ multiplex PCR reads. This table has some 110,000 distinct CDR3 sequences, around 94% appearing once. The sample holds a few counts of this clonotype. Input material: CD4+ T cells from PBMCs. The chain uses TRBV6-2 or TRBV6-3 and TRBJ1-1; TRBD1 agrees at 9 bases. The clonotype was recovered from a human donor in good health. CDR3 in DNA: TGTGCCAGCAGACGGACAGGGGTCGCTGAAGCTTTCTTT. Translating it yields CASRRTGVAEAFF.